The next 27 T cell receptor beta chains were all read from a single sample in a study of blood T cell repertoires in COVID-19. Profiled with immunoSEQ multiplex PCR; TCRdb holds only in-frame clones, not every one. The sample records approximately 400,000 clones, about 91% being singletons. Sequencing was carried out using peripheral blood. The receptors originated from a woman aged 50 to 60 with COVID-19, enrolled during active disease.

CDR3 residues: CASSGEGSPLHF. The CDR3, as DNA: TGTGCCAGCAGCGGAGAGGGCTCACCCCTCCACTTT. The chain joins TRBV7-9 to TRBJ1-6; D not certain. Germline lookup yields CDR1 SEHNR and CDR2 FQNEAQ (reference sequence). V dropped 5 bases and J dropped 10 bases, with 9 bases sitting between them. This CDR3 region has 12 residues.

To note about this clone: At the DNA level, this CDR3 is encoded by other sequences in the same sample as well. This chain uses TRBV12-3 or TRBV12-4 with TRBJ1-3, with TRBD1 matching over 9 bases. With 5 bases clipped from V and 7 bases from J, the junction kept 3 bases outside the gene matches. The CDR3 consists of 13 residues. DNA of the CDR3: TGTGCCAGCAGTCTCGGACAGGGGAACACCATATATTTT. Protein: CASSLGQGNTIYF.

The chain combines TRBV30 with TRBJ2-3, with 7 bases matching TRBD2. This CDR3 is 15 amino acids long. V shed 1 base, J shed 6 bases, and the junction held 10 bases outside the gene matches. Germline V gives CDR1 GTSNPN, CDR2 SVGIG (reference sequence). The CDR3 here is CAWSGSAGVRDTQYF. The CDR3 nucleotides are TGTGCCTGGAGTGGCTCGGCGGGGGTGAGGGATACGCAGTATTTT.

CDR3 DNA: TGTGCCAGCTCGAACAGGGTCAACACTGAAGCTTTCTTT. As protein: CASSNRVNTEAFF. The chain links TRBV18 to TRBJ1-1; possible D gene TRBD1, 6 bases. Trimming shortened V by 6 bases and J by 2 bases, and 10 bases separated the two germline ends. This CDR3 spans 13 amino acids. The germline gives CDR1 KGHSH, CDR2 LQKENI.

This chain links TRBV19 with TRBJ1-5; perhaps TRBD1 as D (5 bases). The CDR3 contains 16 residues. In germline, CDR1 is LNHDA, CDR2 SQIVND (reference sequence). Trimming took 5 bases from V and 7 from J, leaving 21 bases between them. In nucleotides, the CDR3 is TGTGCCAGTAGTCCGCCCCCTGGGCAGGGTGTGCAGCCCCAGCATTTT. This encodes CASSPPPGQGVQPQHF.

In nucleotides, the CDR3 is TGTGCCAGCAGGAGTGGGGGACAGCCGGAGTTCTTC. Its protein is CASRSGGQPEFF. This sequence joins TRBV27 and TRBJ2-1, with 7 nucleotides matching TRBD1. The CDR3 runs to 12 residues. Germline V gene data show CDR1 as MNHEY and CDR2 as SMNVEV (reference sequence). J lost 14 bases, V lost 6 bases, and 10 bases had no gene match.

In its sample, this clone was seen a few times. The rearrangement uses TRBV5-1 and TRBJ1-2; D is unclear. Trimming took off 1 base at V and 3 bases at J, with 13 bases between the two ends. Germline lookup yields CDR1 SGHRS and CDR2 YFSETQ. The CDR3 runs 15 residues. The DNA of the CDR3 is TGCGCCAGCAGCTTGCTCGCCAGACGGGACTATGGCTACACCTTC. Amino acid sequence: CASSLLARRDYGYTF.

The J gene is TRBJ2-5, the V gene TRBV19; D gene uncertain. Per germline, CDR1 LNHDA and CDR2 SQIVND (reference sequence). The CDR3 extends over 15 amino acids. The V and J ends lost 5 bases and 2 bases respectively, with 15 bases between them. The DNA for the CDR3 is TGTGCCAGTAGTGATGCTCGGTCCCCTCAAGAGACCCAGTACTTC. It encodes CASSDARSPQETQYF.

V gene TRBV5-1 combines with J gene TRBJ1-5; no clear D. The CDR3 is made up of 15 amino acids. Trimming shortened V by 2 bases and J by 4 bases, and 13 bases separated the two germline ends. CDR1 is SGHRS and CDR2 is YFSETQ in the germline V gene. The CDR3 nucleotides read TGCGCCAGCAGCTTAAGCCCCGGAGGGAATCAGCCCCAGCATTTT. This codes for CASSLSPGGNQPQHF. The full variable domain, rest sourced from reference TRBV5-1 and TRBJ1-5, is KAGVTQTPRYLIKTRGQQVTLSCSPISGHRSVSWYQQTPGQGLQFLFEYFSETQRNKGNFPGRFSGRQFSNSRSEMNVSTLELGDSALYLCASSLSPGGNQPQHFGDGTRLSIL.

The V and J genes are TRBV2 and TRBJ2-7; 7 bases map to TRBD1. V lost 8 bases and J lost 2; bases outside the gene matches: 9. The CDR3 runs to 14 residues. Per the germline V gene, CDR1 is SNHLY and CDR2 is FYNNEI. The CDR3 is CASFKGQEAYEQYF. Here the CDR3 DNA reads TGTGCCAGCTTTAAAGGACAGGAAGCCTACGAGCAGTACTTC.

The chain uses TRBV5-1 and TRBJ2-7, with 8 bases matching TRBD1. Germline V gene lookup returns CDR1 SGHRS and CDR2 YFSETQ. Trimming took 4 bases from V and 0 from J; bases not matched to a gene: 6. The CDR3 contains 15 residues. CDR3 sequence: CASSLYRGDSYEQYF. CDR3 sequence (DNA): TGCGCCAGCAGCCTGTACAGGGGGGACTCCTACGAGCAGTACTTC.

The chain combines TRBV6-1 with TRBJ2-1, with a tentative D call TRBD2 (6 bases). The CDR3 length is 14 residues. CDR1 is MNHNS, CDR2 SASEGT, per germline. V dropped 1 base and J dropped 5 bases, with 9 bases sitting between them. The CDR3 here is CASSEVGGNNEQFF. CDR3 DNA sequence: TGTGCCAGCAGTGAAGTGGGGGGAAACAATGAGCAGTTCTTC.

This chain uses TRBV19 with TRBJ1-2; weak D call: TRBD1 (6 bases). Germline V lookup: CDR1 LNHDA, CDR2 SQIVND (reference sequence). V lost 7 bases and J lost 5, with 14 bases in between. The CDR3 is made up of 13 amino acids. CDR3 bases: TGTGCCAGTACCCCAGACAGGTCATATGGCTACACCTTC. This gives the protein CASTPDRSYGYTF.

This clone showed up just once. The chain joins TRBV4-1 to TRBJ2-4; TRBD2 matches at 15 bases. CDR1 MGHRA and CDR2 YSYEKL come from the germline V gene. Trimming at V came to 0 bases and at J to 0 bases, leaving 12 bases not matched to a gene. CDR3 size: 22 residues. CDR3 residues: CASSQDRAQGLAGGLAKNIQYF. In DNA form, the CDR3 reads TGCGCCAGCAGCCAAGATCGGGCCCAGGGACTAGCGGGGGGTTTAGCCAAAAACATTCAGTACTTC.

V is TRBV7-2 and J is TRBJ1-6; D gene unclear. V was trimmed by 1 base and J by 0 bases, leaving 10 bases between them. CDR1 and CDR2 from the germline V gene are SGHTA and FQGNSA. The CDR3 sequence is 17 residues long. The CDR3, as DNA: TGTGCCAGCAGCTTAGAAGGGAGGAGCTCCTATAATTCACCCCTCCACTTT. Its protein product is CASSLEGRSSYNSPLHF.

This chain joins TRBV19 and TRBJ2-7; perhaps TRBD2 as D (5 bases). The CDR3 runs 15 residues. The germline V gene encodes CDR1 LNHDA and CDR2 SQIVND (reference sequence). Trimming removed 6 bases from V and 1 base from J, with 16 bases in between. The CDR3 reads CASSPAVGRSYEQYF. CDR3 in DNA: TGTGCCAGTAGCCCCGCGGTGGGGAGATCCTACGAGCAGTACTTC.

This rearrangement joins TRBV18 to TRBJ2-2; D is unresolved. Germline-derived CDR1 and CDR2 are KGHSH and LQKENI. Trimming pared 1 base from V and 5 bases from J, leaving 11 bases between. The CDR3 is 15 amino acids. The CDR3 DNA reads TGTGCCAGCTCACCACTTCACGAGGATACCGGGGAGCTGTTTTTT. Protein: CASSPLHEDTGELFF.

J is TRBJ2-7 and V is TRBV2, with D perhaps matching TRBD1 (6 bases). The ends were cut back, 10 bases at V and 3 bases at J, with 25 bases in the middle. The germline V gene encodes CDR1 SNHLY and CDR2 FYNNEI. The length of the CDR3 is 16 residues. In nucleotides, the CDR3 is TGTGCCACCACACCCAAACAACAGGGCTGGGGCTACGAGCAGTACTTC. Translated: CATTPKQQGWGYEQYF.

This chain links TRBV18 with TRBJ1-5, with 8 bases aligning to TRBD1. The germline V gene encodes CDR1 KGHSH and CDR2 LQKENI. This CDR3 has 15 amino acids. The V segment lost 4 bases and the J segment 6 bases; nucleotides outside the gene matches: 8. The CDR3 is CASSLGQGDSQPQHF. The CDR3 coding sequence is TGTGCCAGCTCACTTGGACAGGGAGACAGTCAGCCCCAGCATTTT.

The rearrangement links TRBV12-3 or TRBV12-4 to TRBJ2-4, with D unclear. The V gene lost 6 bases and the J gene lost 9 bases, with 15 bases spanning the gap. The CDR3 is 13 amino acids. The CDR3 is CASSPGVMGIQYF. CDR3 DNA: TGTGCCAGCAGCCCAGGCGTAATGGGCATTCAGTACTTC.

The chain combines TRBV7-8 with TRBJ1-6; no definite D call. CDR1 and CDR2 (germline): SGHVS, FQNEAQ. This CDR3 region has 19 residues. Trimming shortened V by 6 bases and J by 3 bases, and 24 bases separated the two germline ends. This chain's CDR3 is CASSSPPSAETVYNSPLHF. CDR3 nucleotide sequence: TGTGCCAGCAGTTCCCCGCCGTCGGCAGAAACAGTCTATAATTCACCCCTCCACTTT.

The chain is built from TRBV10-3 and TRBJ1-3; maybe TRBD1 (6 bases). V gave up 0 bases and J gave up 2 bases, with 17 bases separating them. The CDR3 covers 18 residues. Germline CDR1 is ENHRY and CDR2 is SYGVKD. CDR3 nucleotides: TGTGCCATCAGTGAGTCGACACAGGGAGCGGTAACTGGAAACACCATATATTTT. It yields the protein CAISESTQGAVTGNTIYF.

The J gene is TRBJ1-2, the V gene TRBV12-3 or TRBV12-4; the match to TRBD1 covers 8 bases. The CDR3 runs 13 residues. V was clipped by 5 bases and J by 8 bases; unmatched bases: 7. The CDR3 sequence: CASSPQGARGYTF. The CDR3 region has the DNA TGTGCCAGCAGTCCTCAGGGGGCTAGGGGCTACACCTTC.

The chain has TRBV19 and TRBJ1-2; D uncertain. V lost 5 bases and J 5 bases, leaving 15 bases between the germline ends. Germline lookup yields CDR1 LNHDA and CDR2 SQIVND (reference sequence). The CDR3 is made up of 14 amino acids. For the CDR3, the DNA is TGTGCCAGTAGTCTCCAGACAAAAGTTTATGGCTACACCTTC. Its translation is CASSLQTKVYGYTF.

A word on this clone: The sample contains more than one DNA sequence encoding this CDR3. This chain uses TRBV5-1 with TRBJ1-2; tentatively, D is TRBD1 (6 bases). Germline V gene sequence: CDR1 SGHRS, CDR2 YFSETQ. The CDR3 sequence is 15 residues long. V was clipped by 0 bases and J by 2 bases, with 11 bases between them. The CDR3 DNA reads TGCGCCAGCAGCTTGGGAGGGGGTTCCAACTATGGCTACACCTTC. Amino acids: CASSLGGGSNYGYTF.

The genes are TRBV6-2 or TRBV6-3 and TRBJ1-4; 7 bases are a match to TRBD1. CDR1 and CDR2 from the germline V gene are MNHEY and SVGEGT. CDR3 length equals 15 residues. J lost 4 bases, V lost 5 bases, and 7 bases had no gene match. The CDR3: CASSPGTEYNEKLFF. DNA of the CDR3: TGTGCCAGCAGTCCCGGGACAGAGTATAATGAAAAACTGTTTTTT.

The chain has TRBV27 and TRBJ1-6; 8 bases line up with TRBD1. The trim removed 6 bases at V and 7 bases at J, leaving 14 bases unmatched. Germline V CDR1 and CDR2: MNHEY, SMNVEV (reference sequence). The CDR3 spans 17 residues. The CDR3 region has the DNA TGTGCCAGCAGCATCGATCAGGGGGCAATCCCAAATTCACCCCTCCACTTT. Residues: CASSIDQGAIPNSPLHF.